A selection of T cell receptor beta chains follows, all from one sample in a study of cytomegalovirus exposure and HLA in healthy donors. Method: immunoSEQ multiplex PCR; TCRdb's copy keeps in-frame clones and lacks some. In all, the sample yields about 130,000 clones. The sequenced sample consisted of PBMCs. The source of these receptors is a middle-aged woman in good health and CMV-seronegative. CDR3s include the opening cysteine and the closing phenylalanine or tryptophan. D genes are given only for firm matches.

cdr3_nt	cdr3_aa	d_call	v_call	j_call
TGTGCCAGCAGTTCCCGCATCGGTGAAAAACTGTTTTTT	CASSSRIGEKLFF	-	TRBV28	TRBJ1-4
TGTGCCAGCAGCTCCTCCTTAGGGACTAGCGGGATCACAGATACGCAGTATTTT	CASSSSLGTSGITDTQYF	TRBD2	TRBV11-2	TRBJ2-3
TGTGCCAGCAGCTTAGGTGGCTTGGCTAGCAATCAGCCCCAGCATTTT	CASSLGGLASNQPQHF	-	TRBV7-2	TRBJ1-5
TGTGCCAGTAGTCGCGCCTCCGAGACCCAGTACTTC	CASSRASETQYF	-	TRBV19	TRBJ2-5
TGTGCCAGCAGTGAAGGGGTAGGGGCGCAGTATTTT	CASSEGVGAQYF	-	TRBV2	TRBJ2-3
TGTGCCAGCACTCGGGGTAGCGGATATCAGCAGTACTTC	CASTRGSGYQQYF	-	TRBV25-1	TRBJ2-7
TGTGCCCCACCTCGCGAAAACACCATATATTTT	CAPPRENTIYF	-	TRBV28	TRBJ1-3
TGTGCCACCGGGGACATCCAAGGACTTCCAGCGACCCAGCATTTT	CATGDIQGLPATQHF	-	TRBV28	TRBJ1-5
TGTGCCAGCAGAGCAACTAGTTCCGAGCAGTACTTC	CASRATSSEQYF	-	TRBV6-5	TRBJ2-7
TGTGCCAGCAGCGACAGGGGCACTAATGAAAAACTGTTTTTT	CASSDRGTNEKLFF	TRBD1	TRBV7-2	TRBJ1-4
TGTGCCAGCAATCGGAACAGGGGCGCATGGACTGAAGCTTTCTTT	CASNRNRGAWTEAFF	TRBD1	TRBV28	TRBJ1-1
TGTGCCAGCAGCAAATCCGGGGTGAGCACAGATACGCAGTATTTT	CASSKSGVSTDTQYF	-	TRBV21-1	TRBJ2-3
TGTGCCAGCAGCTTGGCCAAACTACAGGGGCCAGGCGGCTACACCTTC	CASSLAKLQGPGGYTF	TRBD1	TRBV5-4	TRBJ1-2
TGTGCCAGCAGCATGTGGACAGGAAACACTGAAGCTTTCTTT	CASSMWTGNTEAFF	TRBD1	TRBV9	TRBJ1-1
TGTGCCAGCAGTGAGGCGCTACTAGCGGGGGGGCCGGGGACAGATACGCAGTATTTT	CASSEALLAGGPGTDTQYF	TRBD2	TRBV28	TRBJ2-3
TGTGCCAGCAGCGTAATCCAGGGTCGAGAGGAAGCTTTCTTT	CASSVIQGREEAFF	-	TRBV9	TRBJ1-1
TGTGCCAGCAGCGTAGTTAACGGGGAGCTGTTTTTT	CASSVVNGELFF	-	TRBV9	TRBJ2-2
TGCGCCAGCAGCAACGGGGGGAACACCGGGGAGCTGTTTTTT	CASSNGGNTGELFF	-	TRBV5-1	TRBJ2-2
TGTGCCATCAGTGAGGGACAGTCTAGCAATCAGCCCCAGCATTTT	CAISEGQSSNQPQHF	-	TRBV10-3	TRBJ1-5
TGTGCCAGCAACGGGGGTGCCTATAATTCACCCCTCCACTTT	CASNGGAYNSPLHF	-	TRBV7-2	TRBJ1-6
TGTGCCAGCAGCTTCCCGGGACACCCTGGTGGCTACACCTTC	CASSFPGHPGGYTF	-	TRBV7-9	TRBJ1-2
TGTGCCAGCAGCTTAGGAGCGGGGGGCCCCAATACGCAGTATTTT	CASSLGAGGPNTQYF	TRBD2	TRBV7-3	TRBJ2-3
TGTGCCAGTTCACCGGGGACAGGGGCCATTTCCCAAGAGACCCAGTACTTC	CASSPGTGAISQETQYF	TRBD1	TRBV7-6	TRBJ2-5
TGTGCCAGCAGCTTAGGAGATACTGGGGCCAACGTCCTGACTTTC	CASSLGDTGANVLTF	-	TRBV7-2	TRBJ2-6
TGTGCCAGCAGCCTGAACAGGGATGGAACTGAAGCTTTCTTT	CASSLNRDGTEAFF	-	TRBV27	TRBJ1-1
TGTGCCAGCAGCCCCGGGGGGGACACTGAAGCTTTCTTT	CASSPGGDTEAFF	-	TRBV7-2	TRBJ1-1
TGTGCCAGCTCACCAGACAACTCCAGGGCTAATTCACCCCTCCACTTT	CASSPDNSRANSPLHF	-	TRBV18	TRBJ1-6
TGTGCCAGCTATCGACAATCGAACACCGGGGAGCTGTTTTTT	CASYRQSNTGELFF	-	TRBV2	TRBJ2-2
TGTGCCAGCAGCGCATCTAGCGGGGAAGAGACCCAGTACTTC	CASSASSGEETQYF	TRBD2	TRBV9	TRBJ2-5
TGCAGCGTTGGACAGGGCCTCAATCAGCCCCAGCATTTT	CSVGQGLNQPQHF	TRBD1	TRBV29-1	TRBJ1-5
TGTGCCAGCAGTGGCCGGGACAGGGCCTACGAGCAGTACTTC	CASSGRDRAYEQYF	TRBD1	TRBV6-5	TRBJ2-7
TGTGCCAGCAGTTTAAGGGGGAACTCTGGAAACACCATATATTTT	CASSLRGNSGNTIYF	-	TRBV27	TRBJ1-3
TGCGCCAGCAGCCAAGAAATGACAGGGGTGAGTTCCTACAATGAGCAGTTCTTC	CASSQEMTGVSSYNEQFF	TRBD1	TRBV4-1	TRBJ2-1
TGTGCCAGCAGCTTAGACAGAAGCACAGATACGCAGTATTTT	CASSLDRSTDTQYF	-	TRBV7-2	TRBJ2-3
TGTGCCAGCAGCTTCCAGGGCAATCAGCCCCAGCATTTT	CASSFQGNQPQHF	-	TRBV7-9	TRBJ1-5
TGCGCCAGCAGCGTCGACAGGGGGGGATATGGCTACACCTTC	CASSVDRGGYGYTF	TRBD1	TRBV5-1	TRBJ1-2
TGTGCCAGCAGCTTGGATTGGAGGTCAGACTATGGCTACACCTTC	CASSLDWRSDYGYTF	-	TRBV5-5	TRBJ1-2
TGTGCCAGCAGCTCACAGGGGGCGAACACCGGGGAGCTGTTTTTT	CASSSQGANTGELFF	TRBD1	TRBV7-2	TRBJ2-2
TGTGCCAGCAGCTACCTAGCGGGGGGCCGGTCCGGGGAGCTGTTTTTT	CASSYLAGGRSGELFF	TRBD2	TRBV7-2	TRBJ2-2
TGTGCCAGCAGTAGGACAGACTCTGGAAACACCATATATTTT	CASSRTDSGNTIYF	-	TRBV6-5	TRBJ1-3
TGCGCCAGCAGCTTGGCTCTAGGGAACACTGAAGCTTTCTTT	CASSLALGNTEAFF	-	TRBV5-1	TRBJ1-1
TGTGCCAGCAGCGTAGAGGGGGCTGGTTTGGAGACCCAGTACTTC	CASSVEGAGLETQYF	TRBD1	TRBV9	TRBJ2-5
TGCGCCAGCAGCTCGACCCCCAGGGACAGGGGAACGGGGGAGCAGTACTTC	CASSSTPRDRGTGEQYF	TRBD1	TRBV5-1	TRBJ2-7
TGTGCCAGCAGCTTATTCCCGACAGGGTTCGCAGCTAACTATGGCTACACCTTC	CASSLFPTGFAANYGYTF	TRBD1	TRBV7-3	TRBJ1-2
TGTGCCAGCAGTGACGGGGGGGGTGCCGGGGAGCTGTTTTTT	CASSDGGGAGELFF	TRBD2	TRBV6-4	TRBJ2-2
TGTGCCAGCAGCTTGCAGGGTGGTATGGACGAGCAGTACTTC	CASSLQGGMDEQYF	-	TRBV7-2	TRBJ2-7
TGTGCCAGCAGCTTGGCGGGGAAGGGAGATACGCAGTATTTT	CASSLAGKGDTQYF	-	TRBV5-6	TRBJ2-3
TGTGCCAGCAGGGGACAGGGGGGGAAGACTGAAGCTTTCTTT	CASRGQGGKTEAFF	TRBD1	TRBV6-6	TRBJ1-1
TGTGCCAGCAGTGCTAACAGGGGTGGGCGAAATGGCTACACCTTC	CASSANRGGRNGYTF	TRBD1	TRBV6-5	TRBJ1-2
TGTGCCAGCAGTTTACCCGTATGGGGTGGGGGCAATTCACCCCTCCACTTT	CASSLPVWGGGNSPLHF	-	TRBV27	TRBJ1-6
TGCGCCAGCAGCCGTGGGGGGGCCGACACAGATACGCAGTATTTT	CASSRGGADTDTQYF	-	TRBV5-1	TRBJ2-3
TGTGCCAGTAGTAAGGCAGGGGCAAAGAACACTGAAGCTTTCTTT	CASSKAGAKNTEAFF	-	TRBV19	TRBJ1-1
TGCAGCGCCTCAGGGTTGGCAGATATGCAGTATTTT	CSASGLADMQYF	-	TRBV29-1	TRBJ2-3
TGTGCCAGCAGCTTGGGACAGAGAACAGATACGCAGTATTTT	CASSLGQRTDTQYF	TRBD1	TRBV7-3	TRBJ2-3
TGTGCCAGCAGTACACTAGCCCGGGGAAACACTGAAGCTTTCTTT	CASSTLARGNTEAFF	-	TRBV9	TRBJ1-1
TGTGCCATCAGTGGAGAGACAGACCTGGGGGCTTTCTTT	CAISGETDLGAFF	-	TRBV10-3	TRBJ1-1
TGTGCTAGCAGCCATCCAGGGACAGCACAAGAGACCCAGTACTTC	CASSHPGTAQETQYF	TRBD1	TRBV7-7	TRBJ2-5
TGCGCCAGCAGCTTGGCCCCGTGGCAGGGGACGGTCTACGAGCAGTACTTC	CASSLAPWQGTVYEQYF	-	TRBV5-1	TRBJ2-7
TGTGCCAGCAGCTTAACCGGAGCGAACACTGAAGCTTTCTTT	CASSLTGANTEAFF	-	TRBV7-8	TRBJ1-1
TGTGCCAGCGAAAGAGAAGGGGTAGCCACTGAAGCTTTCTTT	CASEREGVATEAFF	-	TRBV6-5	TRBJ1-1